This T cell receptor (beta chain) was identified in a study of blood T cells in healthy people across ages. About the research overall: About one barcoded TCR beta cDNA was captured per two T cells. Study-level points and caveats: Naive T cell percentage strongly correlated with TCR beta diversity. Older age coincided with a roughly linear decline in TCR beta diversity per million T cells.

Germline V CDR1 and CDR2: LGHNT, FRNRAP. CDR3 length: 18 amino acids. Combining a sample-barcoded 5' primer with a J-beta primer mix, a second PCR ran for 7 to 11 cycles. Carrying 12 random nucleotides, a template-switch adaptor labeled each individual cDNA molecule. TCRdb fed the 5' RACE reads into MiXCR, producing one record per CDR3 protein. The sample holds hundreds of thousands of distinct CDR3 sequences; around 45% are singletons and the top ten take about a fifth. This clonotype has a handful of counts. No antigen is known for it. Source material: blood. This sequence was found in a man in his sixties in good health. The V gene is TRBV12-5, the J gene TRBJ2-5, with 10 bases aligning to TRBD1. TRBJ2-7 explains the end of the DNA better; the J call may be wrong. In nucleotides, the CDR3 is TGTGCTAGTGGTTACTCTTCGGGTGGGACAGGGGTGGCCTACGAGCAGTACTTC. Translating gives CASGYSSGGTGVAYEQYF.